Below, 16 T cell receptor beta chains from the same sample are listed, as sequenced in a study of CD8 T cells in Susac syndrome. Reverse transcription of roughly 0.5 to 1 ug RNA was performed with random hexamers. TCRdb reprocessed the immunoSEQ multiplex PCR reads with MiXCR, giving one entry per CDR3 protein. The table records under 200,000 distinct CDR3 sequences, approximately 95% of them present only once. What was sequenced was CD8+ T cells from PBMCs. These receptors were taken from a human donor with multiple sclerosis.

J is TRBJ1-5 and V is TRBV4-1; D not certain. There are 15 residues in the CDR3. Germline values: CDR1 MGHRA, CDR2 YSYEKL. Trimming stripped 2 bases from V and 4 bases from J, with 12 bases between. This CDR3 is CASSQISDQNQPQHF. The CDR3 bases are TGCGCCAGCAGCCAAATTAGTGACCAAAATCAGCCCCAGCATTTT.

In its sample, this clonotype was seen once. The rearrangement links TRBV29-1 to TRBJ2-7; D unresolved. Germline CDR1 reads SQVTM; CDR2 reads ANQGSEA. V shed 6 bases and J shed 6 bases, with 9 bases lying between them. The CDR3 is 10 residues long. The CDR3: CSVVSAEQYF. The CDR3 DNA is TGCAGCGTAGTTTCTGCCGAGCAGTACTTC.

This chain links TRBV10-3 with TRBJ2-6; D remains ambiguous. Germline loops: CDR1 ENHRY, CDR2 SYGVKD. The CDR3 runs to 17 residues. Trimming pared 1 base from V and 0 bases from J, leaving 10 bases between. The CDR3 DNA is TGTGCCATCAGTGAGTGGCAGGAAACCTCTGGGGCCAACGTCCTGACTTTC. This codes for CAISEWQETSGANVLTF.

The gene calls are TRBV20-1 and TRBJ1-1; D possibly corresponds to TRBD1 (5 bases). CDR3 length: 12 residues. Germline V CDR1 and CDR2: DFQATT, SNEGSKA (reference sequence). V lost 5 bases to trimming and J lost 3 bases, with 10 bases between them. The CDR3 sequence: CSAWGGDTEAFF. Written as DNA, the CDR3 is TGCAGTGCTTGGGGGGGTGACACTGAAGCTTTCTTT.

V usage is TRBV12-3 or TRBV12-4 and J usage is TRBJ2-3; a weak D match, TRBD1 (6 bases). The V and J ends lost 5 bases and 2 bases respectively, with 14 bases between them. This CDR3 is 15 amino acids long. The CDR3 region is CASSPQGRTTDTQYF. The CDR3 DNA sequence: TGTGCCAGCAGTCCACAGGGAAGGACCACAGATACGCAGTATTTT.

The V call is TRBV7-9, the J call TRBJ1-2; D not certain. The length of the CDR3 is 13 residues. V was clipped by 6 bases and J by 3 bases, with 11 bases between them. Germline V gene sequence: CDR1 SEHNR, CDR2 FQNEAQ (reference sequence). DNA for the CDR3: TGTGCCAGCAGTCCCGACGGAGACTATGGCTACACCTTC. Amino acid sequence: CASSPDGDYGYTF.

The chain combines TRBV6-6 with TRBJ2-7; either TRBD1 or TRBD2 may fit D (5 bases each). Trimming left V 1 base short and J 2 bases short, with 15 bases between. CDR3 length equals 16 residues. Germline V gives CDR1 MNHNY, CDR2 SVGAGI (reference sequence). CDR3 sequence (DNA): TGTGCCAGCAGTTACTTAGCCGGGACGGGAACCTACGAGCAGTACTTC. This codes for CASSYLAGTGTYEQYF.

This clonotype has just one count. V and J are TRBV12-3 or TRBV12-4 and TRBJ1-1, with a possible D match to TRBD1 (6 bases). V was shortened by 6 bases and J by 2 bases, with 16 bases between the two germline ends. This CDR3 has 15 amino acids. The CDR3 loop is CASSPRGGANTEAFF. CDR3 bases: TGTGCCAGCAGCCCTCGGGGGGGGGCCAACACTGAAGCTTTCTTT.

V is TRBV5-1 and J is TRBJ2-1; 8 bases line up with TRBD2. With 3 bases clipped from V and 1 base from J, the junction kept 9 bases outside the gene matches. The CDR3 extends over 17 amino acids. Germline V gene data show CDR1 as SGHRS and CDR2 as YFSETQ. The CDR3 spells CASSSEVIAGSYNEQFF. The DNA of the CDR3 is TGCGCCAGCAGCTCGGAGGTTATAGCGGGGTCCTACAATGAGCAGTTCTTC. Complete variable domain (other parts from reference TRBV5-1 and TRBJ2-1): KAGVTQTPRYLIKTRGQQVTLSCSPISGHRSVSWYQQTPGQGLQFLFEYFSETQRNKGNFPGRFSGRQFSNSRSEMNVSTLELGDSALYLCASSSEVIAGSYNEQFFGPGTRLTVL.

The count of this clonotype is one. The rearrangement joins TRBV15 to TRBJ2-1; D unclear. The length of the CDR3 is 14 residues. Trimming took off 3 bases at V and 6 bases at J, with 12 bases between the two ends. Germline CDR1 and CDR2: LNHNV and YYDKDF (reference sequence). CDR3 coding DNA: TGTGCCACCAGCAGCGAACGGGCTGGCAATGAGCAGTTCTTC. Residues: CATSSERAGNEQFF.

This clonotype occurred a few times. The V call is TRBV27, the J call TRBJ2-7, with a possible D match to TRBD2 (5 bases). The CDR3 length is 14 residues. Trimming removed 6 bases from V and 2 bases from J, with 14 bases in between. Germline CDR1 MNHEY, CDR2 SMNVEV (reference sequence). The DNA for the CDR3 is TGTGCCAGCAGCCCTGGACTGGCCGCCTACGAGCAGTACTTC. Translating it yields CASSPGLAAYEQYF.

J is TRBJ2-1 and V is TRBV18, with TRBD2 matching over 10 bases. This CDR3 is built from 17 residues. Germline V gene sequence: CDR1 KGHSH, CDR2 LQKENI. The ends lost 0 bases at V and 10 bases at J; junction bases unmatched: 12. The CDR3 region has the DNA TGTGCCAGCTCACCACCCGACCCGGGACTAGCGCGGAGGGAGCAGTTCTTC. It yields the protein CASSPPDPGLARREQFF.

The genes are TRBV20-1 and TRBJ2-7; 8 nucleotides match TRBD1. CDR1 and CDR2 (germline): DFQATT, SNEGSKA (reference sequence). The trim removed 1 base at V and 6 bases at J, leaving 2 bases unmatched. This CDR3 is built from 12 residues. The CDR3 spells CSARGTGLEQYF. The DNA for the CDR3 is TGCAGTGCTAGAGGGACAGGGCTCGAGCAGTACTTC.

The chain employs TRBV29-1 and TRBJ2-1, with 15 bases aligning to TRBD2. In germline, CDR1 is SQVTM, CDR2 ANQGSEA. This CDR3 is 18 amino acids long. Losses at the gene ends were 3 bases for V and 0 bases for J; bases not matched to a gene: 6. The DNA of the CDR3 is TGCAGCGTTGAGGGACTAGCGGGGGGCCACTTCTCCTACAATGAGCAGTTCTTC. It is translated as CSVEGLAGGHFSYNEQFF.

The V gene is TRBV20-1, the J gene TRBJ2-7, with TRBD2 matching over 10 bases. V shed 4 bases and J 2 bases; nucleotides not matched to a gene: 2. The CDR3 is made up of 13 amino acids. CDR1 is DFQATT, CDR2 SNEGSKA, per germline (reference sequence). CDR3 protein: CSATSGSAYEQYF. The CDR3 DNA is TGCAGTGCTACTAGCGGGAGTGCCTACGAGCAGTACTTC.

The chain combines TRBV20-1 with TRBJ2-1; TRBD2 aligns across 9 bases. The CDR3 length is 13 residues. After removal of 5 bases from V and 8 bases from J, the junction contained 7 bases not matched to a gene. CDR1 and CDR2 from the germline V gene are DFQATT and SNEGSKA (reference sequence). The CDR3 region is CSAGLAGQDEQFF. In DNA form, the CDR3 reads TGCAGTGCTGGGCTAGCGGGACAAGATGAGCAGTTCTTC.